Listed here are 29 T cell receptor beta chains from one sample, sequenced in a study of T cell repertoires in cytomegalovirus infection. Antigens for these TCRs are unknown. TCRdb used MiXCR to reprocess the reads, holding one entry per CDR3 protein. The sample includes around 430,000 distinct CDR3 sequences, about 42% of them seen just once. The starting material was cultured PBMCs, obtained from culture after CMV antigen stimulation. The source is a human donor in good health (CMV status not recorded). Some clones in this sample may be carry-over from other donors' samples.

The J gene is TRBJ2-5, the V gene TRBV7-9; D uncertain. In germline, CDR1 is SEHNR, CDR2 FQNEAQ (reference sequence). The CDR3 runs 16 residues. Trimming removed 5 bases from V and 6 bases from J, with 22 bases in between. CDR3: CASSPQSPGRFQTQYF. The DNA for the CDR3 is TGTGCCAGCAGCCCCCAAAGCCCTGGAAGGTTTCAGACCCAGTACTTC.

This clonotype was counted only a few times. V usage is TRBV7-9 and J usage is TRBJ2-1; 8 nucleotides match TRBD2. Per the germline V gene, CDR1 is SEHNR and CDR2 is FQNEAQ (reference sequence). V was pared by 5 bases and J by 0 bases, with 9 bases of the junction left unmatched. The length of the CDR3 is 17 residues. CDR3 sequence (DNA): TGTGCCAGCAGCCAAGCGGGAGATGCCCGCTCCTACAATGAGCAGTTCTTC. Amino acid sequence: CASSQAGDARSYNEQFF.

This clonotype was recorded many times. This chain uses TRBV12-3 or TRBV12-4 with TRBJ1-1; the D is unclear. CDR3 length: 16 amino acids. The V end lost 2 bases, the J end lost 4 bases, and 17 bases lay between the germline ends. The CDR3 loop reads CASSLRSSGRVTEAFF. The CDR3 DNA sequence: TGTGCCAGCAGTTTACGGTCTTCAGGTAGGGTCACTGAAGCTTTCTTT.

The chain combines TRBV19 with TRBJ2-2; D is unclear. Trimming took 5 bases from V and 4 from J, leaving 14 bases between them. This CDR3 has 15 residues. Germline CDR1 reads LNHDA; CDR2 reads SQIVND (reference sequence). For the CDR3, the DNA is TGTGCCAGTAGTGTGGACCGAATAATCACCGGGGAGCTGTTTTTT. It encodes CASSVDRIITGELFF.

This clonotype was seen a handful of times. The J gene is TRBJ1-1, the V gene TRBV6-4, with D uncertain. CDR1 and CDR2 (germline): MRHNA, SNTAGT. The CDR3 sequence is 10 residues long. Trimming removed 4 bases from V and 8 bases from J, with 5 bases in between. This CDR3 is CASSAAEAFF. Written as DNA, the CDR3 is TGTGCCAGCAGTGCGGCGGAAGCTTTCTTT.

The V call is TRBV27, the J call TRBJ1-6; D gene unclear. Germline V gene lookup returns CDR1 MNHEY and CDR2 SMNVEV (reference sequence). Trimming took 0 bases from V and 7 from J, leaving 10 bases between them. CDR3 length equals 15 residues. As DNA, the CDR3 is TGTGCCAGCAGTTTATCAGGTGCGATCAATTCACCCCTCCACTTT. This translates into CASSLSGAINSPLHF.

The chain combines TRBV12-3 or TRBV12-4 with TRBJ2-1; 9 positions match TRBD2. The trim removed 3 bases at V and 7 bases at J, leaving 10 bases unmatched. The CDR3 has 16 amino acids. The CDR3 region is CASSLGGGGRGNEQFF. The CDR3, as DNA: TGTGCCAGCAGTTTGGGTGGTGGCGGGAGGGGGAATGAGCAGTTCTTC.

This clonotype was seen a few times. As DNA, the CDR3 is TGTGCCAGCAGCGGAGAAGGGGGGGGACGTTACAATGAGCAGTTCTTC. Translating gives CASSGEGGGRYNEQFF. V is TRBV9 and J is TRBJ2-1; a weak D match, TRBD2 (7 bases). V gave up 3 bases and J gave up 4 bases, with 17 bases separating them. Germline CDR1 SGDLS, CDR2 YYNGEE. The CDR3 has 16 residues.

This clonotype was counted only a few times. CDR3 sequence reads: CASGTGAGNIQYF. The DNA of the CDR3 is TGCGCCAGCGGTACGGGGGCGGGAAACATTCAGTACTTC. The chain recombines TRBV4-1 with TRBJ2-4; perhaps D is TRBD1 or TRBD2 (6 bases each). Trimming stripped 8 bases from V and 6 bases from J, with 14 bases between. Germline loops: CDR1 MGHRA, CDR2 YSYEKL. This CDR3 has 13 residues.

The V call is TRBV27, the J call TRBJ2-2; 14 bases are shared with TRBD2. The CDR3 extends over 17 amino acids. Trimming cost V 3 bases and J 4 bases; bases outside gene matches: 4. In germline, CDR1 is MNHEY, CDR2 SMNVEV (reference sequence). The CDR3 is CASSFRGTSGSTGELFF. CDR3 sequence (DNA): TGTGCCAGCAGTTTTAGAGGGACTAGCGGGAGCACCGGGGAGCTGTTTTTT.

The V gene is TRBV7-2, the J gene TRBJ2-2, with D unclear. The CDR3 runs 11 residues. The V and J ends lost 4 bases and 7 bases respectively, with 4 bases between them. CDR1 and CDR2 from the germline V gene are SGHTA and FQGNSA. The chain's CDR3 is CASSWSGELFF. The CDR3 DNA follows: TGTGCCAGCAGCTGGAGCGGGGAGCTGTTTTTT.

The CDR3 region is CASSRNLHYEQYF. CDR3 in DNA: TGCGCCAGCAGCCGAAATCTACACTACGAGCAGTACTTC. This chain links TRBV4-1 with TRBJ2-7; D unclear. The CDR3 runs to 13 residues. CDR1 is MGHRA, CDR2 YSYEKL, per germline. With 4 bases removed from V and 3 bases from J, the gap between germline ends came to 10 bases.

As regards this clonotype: The junction shows a germline mismatch at one end, possibly a read error. V and J are TRBV5-4 and TRBJ2-1, with TRBD2 matching 12 bases. This CDR3 has 15 residues. Germline assignment: CDR1 SGHNT and CDR2 YYREEE (reference sequence). CDR3 nucleotide sequence: TGTGCCAGCAGCCTAGCGGGAGGGCCCTACGATGAGCAGTTCTTC. It encodes CASSLAGGPYDEQFF.

This clonotype came up a few times. The chain has TRBV7-2 and TRBJ2-5; 7 nucleotides align to TRBD1. The CDR3 sequence is 16 residues long. The V segment lost 5 bases and the J segment 2 bases; nucleotides outside the gene matches: 11. Germline V gene data show CDR1 as SGHTA and CDR2 as FQGNSA. Here the CDR3 DNA reads TGTGCCAGCAGCGGACAAAGAGGGACAGCGCAAGAGACCCAGTACTTC. Encoded protein: CASSGQRGTAQETQYF.

V usage is TRBV7-2 and J usage is TRBJ1-2; a weak D match, TRBD1 (6 bases). Germline lookup yields CDR1 SGHTA and CDR2 FQGNSA. V lost 5 bases and J lost 7, with 23 bases in between. The CDR3 runs to 16 residues. DNA for the CDR3: TGTGCCAGCAGCCTATTCCTCAGGGGCGCGGGAGGTGGCTACACCTTC. Translation gives CASSLFLRGAGGGYTF.

J is TRBJ2-2 and V is TRBV7-8, with 8 bases that match TRBD1. This CDR3 region has 15 residues. Germline lookup yields CDR1 SGHVS and CDR2 FQNEAQ. Trimming cost V 7 bases and J 7 bases; bases outside gene matches: 11. The CDR3 loop is CASTLEAGGLGELFF. CDR3 DNA sequence: TGTGCCAGCACCCTAGAGGCAGGGGGCCTCGGGGAGCTGTTTTTT.

V gene TRBV19 combines with J gene TRBJ2-1; D gene uncertain. The CDR3 loop spans 15 amino acids. Germline CDR1 is LNHDA and CDR2 is SQIVND (reference sequence). V lost 9 bases and J lost 6, with 21 bases in between. This CDR3 reads CASRDLVAFGNEQFF. CDR3 nucleotides: TGTGCCAGCAGAGACCTCGTCGCGTTCGGCAATGAGCAGTTCTTC.

V usage is TRBV6-2 or TRBV6-3 and J usage is TRBJ2-7, with 8 nucleotides matching TRBD2. J was trimmed by 0 bases and V by 6 bases; bases with no gene match: 7. The CDR3 covers 15 residues. Per germline, CDR1 MNHEY and CDR2 SVGEGT. CDR3 sequence reads: CASRPGLVFSYEQYF. In DNA form, the CDR3 reads TGTGCCAGCAGACCGGGACTAGTCTTCTCCTACGAGCAGTACTTC.

This clonotype has only a few counts. The V gene is TRBV11-1, the J gene TRBJ2-1; 9 nucleotides line up with TRBD1. CDR3 length: 16 residues. Germline V gene sequence: CDR1 SGHAT, CDR2 FQDESV (reference sequence). With 4 bases clipped from V and 9 bases from J, the junction kept 13 bases outside the gene matches. CDR3 nucleotides: TGTGCCAGCAGCTCCCTTAATGGGACAGGGAGGTTTGAGCAGTTCTTC. It specifies CASSSLNGTGRFEQFF.

The V call is TRBV7-7, the J call TRBJ2-5; 8 nucleotides line up with TRBD2. Germline CDR1 reads SSHAT; CDR2 reads FNYEAQ (reference sequence). The J segment lost 2 bases and the V segment lost 5 bases, leaving 10 bases of the junction unmatched. This CDR3 region has 16 residues. The CDR3 loop is CASSVGTRGGQETQYF. CDR3 DNA sequence: TGTGCCAGCAGCGTTGGGACTAGGGGGGGACAAGAGACCCAGTACTTC.

This clonotype appeared a few times. The chain carries TRBV12-3 or TRBV12-4 and TRBJ2-7; D is possibly TRBD2 (5 bases). The CDR3 contains 13 residues. The V end lost 4 bases, the J end lost 3 bases, and 10 bases lay between the germline ends. In DNA, the CDR3 is TGTGCCAGCAGTTGGAGGCTAGACTACGAGCAGTACTTC. It is translated as CASSWRLDYEQYF.

This clonotype was observed a few times. This chain links TRBV7-9 with TRBJ2-3; D gene unclear. The CDR3 sequence is 13 residues long. The germline V gene encodes CDR1 SEHNR and CDR2 FQNEAQ (reference sequence). Trimming pared 5 bases from V and 4 bases from J, leaving 10 bases between. The CDR3 is CASSPGWADTQYF. The CDR3, as DNA: TGTGCCAGCAGCCCCGGATGGGCAGATACGCAGTATTTT.

This clonotype was observed a few times. The chain links TRBV7-2 to TRBJ1-5; the D gene is possibly TRBD1 (6 bases). The CDR3 covers 15 residues. The ends were cut back, 1 base at V and 7 bases at J, with 14 bases in the middle. Germline loops: CDR1 SGHTA, CDR2 FQGNSA. The DNA for the CDR3 is TGTGCCAGCAGCTTAGTACAGGGTTCCCTACAGCCCCAGCATTTT. Translation: CASSLVQGSLQPQHF. Combining the CDR3 with reference TRBV7-2 and TRBJ1-5 gives the whole variable domain GAGVSQSPSNKVTEKGKDVELRCDPISGHTALYWYRQSLGQGLEFLIYFQGNSAPDKSGLPSDRFSAERTGGSVSTLTIQRTQQEDSAVYLCASSLVQGSLQPQHFGDGTRLSIL.

The J gene is TRBJ2-7, the V gene TRBV5-6, with 10 nucleotides matching TRBD2. V dropped 1 base and J dropped 3; count of bases not matched to a gene: 4. Looked up from germline, CDR1 is SGHDT and CDR2 is YYEEEE. The CDR3 runs to 15 residues. CDR3 nucleotide sequence: TGTGCCAGCAGCTTGTTAGGGACTAGCGACTACGAGCAGTACTTC. It is translated as CASSLLGTSDYEQYF.

The J gene is TRBJ2-7, the V gene TRBV5-6; D gene ambiguous. The CDR3 is 14 residues long. Trimming took off 6 bases at V and 6 bases at J, with 19 bases between the two ends. CDR1 is SGHDT, CDR2 YYEEEE, per germline. CDR3 coding DNA: TGTGCCAGCAACCCTAGGATGGACCCTCGCGAGCAGTACTTC. Translating gives CASNPRMDPREQYF. The whole variable domain, filled in from reference TRBV5-6 and TRBJ2-7, reads DAGVTQSPTHLIKTRGQQVTLRCSPKSGHDTVSWYQQALGQGPQFIFQYYEEEERQRGNFPDRFSGHQFPNYSSELNVNALLLGDSALYLCASNPRMDPREQYFGPGTRLTVT.

CDR3: CASSFTPGGRSPYEQYF. The CDR3 coding sequence is TGTGCCAGCAGTTTCACCCCGGGAGGCCGCTCTCCCTACGAGCAGTACTTC. The gene calls are TRBV6-2 or TRBV6-3 and TRBJ2-7, with 7 bases matching TRBD2. Germline trimming cut 4 bases from V and 2 bases from J; bases unmatched to any gene: 14. This CDR3 contains 17 residues. Germline values: CDR1 MNHEY, CDR2 SVGEGT.

The J gene is TRBJ2-5, the V gene TRBV5-5; D tentatively fits TRBD1 or TRBD2 (8 bases each). Trimming removed 5 bases at V and 6 bases at J, with 26 bases between. There are 17 residues in the CDR3. CDR1 and CDR2 from the germline V gene are SGHKS and YYEKEE (reference sequence). The CDR3 protein is CASRKGSGGTSGQTQYF. The DNA for the CDR3 is TGTGCCAGCAGAAAGGGGTCAGGGGGCACTAGCGGACAGACCCAGTACTTC.

This chain links TRBV11-2 with TRBJ2-7; 7 bases are shared with TRBD1. Per germline, CDR1 SGHAT and CDR2 FQNNGV. V shed 4 bases, J shed 4 bases, and the junction held 10 bases outside the gene matches. There are 15 residues in the CDR3. The CDR3 DNA reads as TGTGCCAGCAGCTACTCCACAGGGGCTGGGTACGAGCAGTACTTC. Translation gives CASSYSTGAGYEQYF.

This chain uses TRBV6-6 with TRBJ2-7, with no clear D. Trimming cost V 0 bases and J 7 bases, with 10 bases left between them. Germline CDR1 reads MNHNY; CDR2 reads SVGAGI (reference sequence). The length of the CDR3 is 13 residues. CDR3 residues: CASSYSIFGEQYF. The CDR3 nucleotides read TGTGCCAGCAGTTACTCGATATTCGGAGAGCAGTACTTC.